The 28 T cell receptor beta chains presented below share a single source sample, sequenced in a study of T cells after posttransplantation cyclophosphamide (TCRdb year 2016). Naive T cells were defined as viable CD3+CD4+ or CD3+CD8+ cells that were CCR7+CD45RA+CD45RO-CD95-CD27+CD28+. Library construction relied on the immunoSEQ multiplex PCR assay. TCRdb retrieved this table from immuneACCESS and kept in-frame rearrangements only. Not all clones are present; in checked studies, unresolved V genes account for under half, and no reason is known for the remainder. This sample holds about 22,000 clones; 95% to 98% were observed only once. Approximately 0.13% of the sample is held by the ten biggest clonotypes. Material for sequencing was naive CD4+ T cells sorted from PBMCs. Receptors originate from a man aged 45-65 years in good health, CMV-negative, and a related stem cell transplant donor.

The CDR3: CASSLAGLTPEYGYTF. The CDR3 nucleotides are TGTGCCAGCAGCTTAGCGGGCCTGACCCCCGAATATGGCTACACCTTC. The V gene is TRBV7-2, the J gene TRBJ1-2; D is uncertain. The length of the CDR3 is 16 residues. Per germline, CDR1 SGHTA and CDR2 FQGNSA. Trimming left V 0 bases short and J 5 bases short, with 16 bases between.

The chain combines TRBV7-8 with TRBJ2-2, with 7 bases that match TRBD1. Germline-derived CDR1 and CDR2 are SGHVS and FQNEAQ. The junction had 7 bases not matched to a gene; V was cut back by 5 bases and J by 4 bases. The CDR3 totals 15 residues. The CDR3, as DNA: TGTGCCAGCAGCCGACAGGGTCCGGTCACCGGGGAGCTGTTTTTT. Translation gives CASSRQGPVTGELFF.

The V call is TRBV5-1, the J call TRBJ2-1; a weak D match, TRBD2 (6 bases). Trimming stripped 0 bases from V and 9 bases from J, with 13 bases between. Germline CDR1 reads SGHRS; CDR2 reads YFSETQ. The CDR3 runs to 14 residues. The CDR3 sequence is CASSLEGLRGEQFF. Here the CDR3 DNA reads TGCGCCAGCAGCTTGGAGGGACTCCGCGGTGAGCAGTTCTTC.

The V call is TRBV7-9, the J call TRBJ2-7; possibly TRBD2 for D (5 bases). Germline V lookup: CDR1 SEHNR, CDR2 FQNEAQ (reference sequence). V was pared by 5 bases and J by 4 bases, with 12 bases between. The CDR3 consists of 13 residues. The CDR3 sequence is CASSPEGRYEQYF. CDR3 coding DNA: TGTGCCAGCAGCCCAGAGGGCAGATACGAGCAGTACTTC.

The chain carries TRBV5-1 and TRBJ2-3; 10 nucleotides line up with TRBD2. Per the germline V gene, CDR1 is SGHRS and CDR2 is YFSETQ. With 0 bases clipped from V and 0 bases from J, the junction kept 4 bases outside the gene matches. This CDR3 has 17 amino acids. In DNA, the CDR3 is TGCGCCAGCAGCTTGGGTACTAGCGGGACTAGCACAGATACGCAGTATTTT. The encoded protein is CASSLGTSGTSTDTQYF. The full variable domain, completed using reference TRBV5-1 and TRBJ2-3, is KAGVTQTPRYLIKTRGQQVTLSCSPISGHRSVSWYQQTPGQGLQFLFEYFSETQRNKGNFPGRFSGRQFSNSRSEMNVSTLELGDSALYLCASSLGTSGTSTDTQYFGPGTRLTVL.

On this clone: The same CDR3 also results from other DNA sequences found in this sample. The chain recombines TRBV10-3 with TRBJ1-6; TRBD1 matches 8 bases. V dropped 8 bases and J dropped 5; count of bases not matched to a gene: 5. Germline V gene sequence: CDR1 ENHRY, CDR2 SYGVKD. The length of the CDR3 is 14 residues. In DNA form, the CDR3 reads TGTGCCATCGGACAGGGAGTTCATAATTCACCCCTCCACTTT. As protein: CAIGQGVHNSPLHF.

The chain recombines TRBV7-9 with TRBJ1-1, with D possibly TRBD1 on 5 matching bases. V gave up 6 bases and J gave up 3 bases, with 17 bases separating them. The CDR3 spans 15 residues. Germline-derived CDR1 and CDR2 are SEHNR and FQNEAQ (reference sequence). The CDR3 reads CASSLGGGGDTEAFF. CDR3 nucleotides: TGTGCCAGCAGTCTCGGGGGGGGAGGGGACACTGAAGCTTTCTTT.

Written as DNA, the CDR3 is TGTGCCAGTAGTATCTTGGGCGGGGTCCACCGGAAGTTCTTC. It yields the protein CASSILGGVHRKFF. V usage is TRBV19 and J usage is TRBJ2-1; tentatively, D is TRBD2 (6 bases). The V gene's germline CDR1 is LNHDA and CDR2 SQIVND (reference sequence). V was pared by 3 bases and J by 14 bases, with 20 bases between. This CDR3 is built from 14 residues.

The CDR3 nucleotides read TGTGCCAGTAGCTGGGAGGAGGCAAATCAGCCCCAGCATTTT. As protein: CASSWEEANQPQHF. This chain connects TRBV19 to TRBJ1-5; D gene uncertain. Trimming took off 6 bases at V and 4 bases at J, with 13 bases between the two ends. The CDR3 contains 14 residues. Germline V gene data show CDR1 as LNHDA and CDR2 as SQIVND (reference sequence).

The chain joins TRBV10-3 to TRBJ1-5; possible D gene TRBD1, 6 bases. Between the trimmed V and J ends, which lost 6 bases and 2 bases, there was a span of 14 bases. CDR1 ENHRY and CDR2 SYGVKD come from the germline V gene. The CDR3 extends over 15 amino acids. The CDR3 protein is CAISRQAGGNQPQHF. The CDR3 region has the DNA TGTGCCATCAGCCGACAGGCCGGTGGCAATCAGCCCCAGCATTTT.

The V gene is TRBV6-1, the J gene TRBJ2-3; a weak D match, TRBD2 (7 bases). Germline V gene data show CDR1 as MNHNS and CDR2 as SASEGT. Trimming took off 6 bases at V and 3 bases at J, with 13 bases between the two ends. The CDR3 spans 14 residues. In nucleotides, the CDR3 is TGTGCCAGCAGGGAGGGGGGGGCAACAGATACGCAGTATTTT. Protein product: CASREGGATDTQYF.

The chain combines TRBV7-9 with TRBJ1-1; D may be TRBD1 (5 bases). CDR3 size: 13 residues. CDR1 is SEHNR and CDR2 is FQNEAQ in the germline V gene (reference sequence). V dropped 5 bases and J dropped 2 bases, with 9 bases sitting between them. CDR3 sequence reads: CASSVQVNTEAFF. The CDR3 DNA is TGTGCCAGCAGCGTACAGGTAAACACTGAAGCTTTCTTT.

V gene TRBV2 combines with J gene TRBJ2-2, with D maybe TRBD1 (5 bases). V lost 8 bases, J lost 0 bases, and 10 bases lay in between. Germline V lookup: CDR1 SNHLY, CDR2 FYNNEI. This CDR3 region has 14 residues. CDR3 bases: TGTGCCAGCTGGGGCAGGCCGAACACCGGGGAGCTGTTTTTT. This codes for CASWGRPNTGELFF.

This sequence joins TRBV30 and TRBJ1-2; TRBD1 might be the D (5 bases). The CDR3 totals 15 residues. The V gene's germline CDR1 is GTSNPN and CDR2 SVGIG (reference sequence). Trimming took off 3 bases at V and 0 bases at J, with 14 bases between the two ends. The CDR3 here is CAWSDSGYSNYGYTF. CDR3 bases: TGTGCCTGGAGCGACTCAGGGTATTCTAACTATGGCTACACCTTC.

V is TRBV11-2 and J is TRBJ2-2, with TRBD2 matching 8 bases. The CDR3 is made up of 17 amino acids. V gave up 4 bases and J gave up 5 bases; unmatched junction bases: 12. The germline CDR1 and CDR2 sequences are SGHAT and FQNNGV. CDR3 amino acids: CASSSRMEAGATGELFF. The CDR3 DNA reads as TGTGCCAGCAGCTCACGAATGGAAGCGGGAGCGACCGGGGAGCTGTTTTTT.

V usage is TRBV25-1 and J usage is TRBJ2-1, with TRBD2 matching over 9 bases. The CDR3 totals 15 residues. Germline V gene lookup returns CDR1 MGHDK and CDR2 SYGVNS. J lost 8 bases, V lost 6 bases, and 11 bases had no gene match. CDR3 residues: CASSEAGSGSDEQFF. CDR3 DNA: TGTGCCAGCAGCGAAGCCGGTAGCGGGAGTGATGAGCAGTTCTTC. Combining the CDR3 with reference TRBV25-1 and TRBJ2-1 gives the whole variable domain EADIYQTPRYLVIGTGKKITLECSQTMGHDKMYWYQQDPGMELHLIHYSYGVNSTEKGDLSSESTVSRIRTEHFPLTLESARPSHTSQYLCASSEAGSGSDEQFFGPGTRLTVL.

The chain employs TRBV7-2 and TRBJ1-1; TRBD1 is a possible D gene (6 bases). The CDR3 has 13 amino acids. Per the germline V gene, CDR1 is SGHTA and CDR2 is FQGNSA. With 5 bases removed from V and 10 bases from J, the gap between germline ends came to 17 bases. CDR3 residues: CASSPRWGGAAFF. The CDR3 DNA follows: TGTGCCAGCAGCCCCCGGTGGGGGGGGGCAGCTTTCTTT.

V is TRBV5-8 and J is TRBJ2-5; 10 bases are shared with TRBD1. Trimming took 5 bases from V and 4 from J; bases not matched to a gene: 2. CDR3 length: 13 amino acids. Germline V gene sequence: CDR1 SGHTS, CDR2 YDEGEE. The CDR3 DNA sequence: TGTGCCAGCAGGACAGGGGGCGGAGAGACCCAGTACTTC. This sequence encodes CASRTGGGETQYF.

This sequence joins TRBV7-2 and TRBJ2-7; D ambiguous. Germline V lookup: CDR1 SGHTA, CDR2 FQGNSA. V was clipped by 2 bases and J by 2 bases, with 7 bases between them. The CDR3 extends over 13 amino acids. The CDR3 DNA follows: TGTGCCAGCAGCTTATTACTAACCTACGAGCAGTACTTC. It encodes CASSLLLTYEQYF.

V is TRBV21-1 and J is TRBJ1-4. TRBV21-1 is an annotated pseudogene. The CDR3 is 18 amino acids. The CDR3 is CASSKDGWWEPFNEKLFF. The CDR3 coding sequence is TGTGCCAGCAGCAAAGATGGGTGGTGGGAGCCCTTTAATGAAAAACTGTTTTTT.

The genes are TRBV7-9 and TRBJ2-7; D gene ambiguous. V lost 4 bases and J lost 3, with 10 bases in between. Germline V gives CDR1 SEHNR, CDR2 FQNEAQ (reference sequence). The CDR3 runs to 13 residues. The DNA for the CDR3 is TGTGCCAGCAGCTACGATCCTAACTACGAGCAGTACTTC. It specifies CASSYDPNYEQYF.

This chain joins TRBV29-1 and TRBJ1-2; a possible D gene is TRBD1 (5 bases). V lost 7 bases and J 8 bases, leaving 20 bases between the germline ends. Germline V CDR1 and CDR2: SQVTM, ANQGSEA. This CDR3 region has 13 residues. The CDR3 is CSASGGGYLGYTF. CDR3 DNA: TGCAGCGCTTCCGGGGGGGGATATTTAGGCTACACCTTC.

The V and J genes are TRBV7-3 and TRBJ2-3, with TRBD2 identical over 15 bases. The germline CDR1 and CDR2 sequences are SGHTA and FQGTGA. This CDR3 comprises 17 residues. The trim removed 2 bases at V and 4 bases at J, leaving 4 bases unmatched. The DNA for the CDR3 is TGTGCCAGCAGCTTACGGACTAGCGGGAGGGGTGCAGATACGCAGTATTTT. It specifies CASSLRTSGRGADTQYF.

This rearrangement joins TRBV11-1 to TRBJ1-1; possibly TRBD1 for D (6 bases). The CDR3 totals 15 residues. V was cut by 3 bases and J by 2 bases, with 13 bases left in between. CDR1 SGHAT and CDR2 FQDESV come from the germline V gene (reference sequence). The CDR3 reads CASSFTKQGNTEAFF. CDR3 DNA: TGTGCCAGCAGCTTTACCAAACAGGGAAACACTGAAGCTTTCTTT.

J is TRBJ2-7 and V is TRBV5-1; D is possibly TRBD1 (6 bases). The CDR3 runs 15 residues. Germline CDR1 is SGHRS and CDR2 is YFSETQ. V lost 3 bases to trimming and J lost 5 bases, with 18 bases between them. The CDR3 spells CASSSQLTGPHEQYF. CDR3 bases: TGCGCCAGCAGCTCCCAACTGACAGGTCCCCACGAGCAGTACTTC.

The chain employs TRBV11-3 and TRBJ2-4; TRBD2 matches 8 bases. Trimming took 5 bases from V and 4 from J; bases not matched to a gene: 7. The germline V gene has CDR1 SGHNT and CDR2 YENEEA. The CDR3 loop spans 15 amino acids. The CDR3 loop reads CASSPGGGDKNIQYF. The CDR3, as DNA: TGTGCCAGCAGCCCCGGGGGGGGAGATAAAAACATTCAGTACTTC.

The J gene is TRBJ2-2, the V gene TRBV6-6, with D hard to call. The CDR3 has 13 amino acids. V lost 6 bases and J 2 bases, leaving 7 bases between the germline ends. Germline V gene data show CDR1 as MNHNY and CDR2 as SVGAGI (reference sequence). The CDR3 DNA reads TGTGCCAGCAGCAGAAAAAACACCGGGGAGCTGTTTTTT. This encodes CASSRKNTGELFF.

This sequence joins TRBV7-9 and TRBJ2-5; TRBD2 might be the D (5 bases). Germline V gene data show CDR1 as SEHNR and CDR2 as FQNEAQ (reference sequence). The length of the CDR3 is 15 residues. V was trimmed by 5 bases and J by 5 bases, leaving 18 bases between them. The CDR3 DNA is TGTGCCAGCAGCCCCACGTGGACTCCGGGGGAGACCCAGTACTTC. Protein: CASSPTWTPGETQYF.